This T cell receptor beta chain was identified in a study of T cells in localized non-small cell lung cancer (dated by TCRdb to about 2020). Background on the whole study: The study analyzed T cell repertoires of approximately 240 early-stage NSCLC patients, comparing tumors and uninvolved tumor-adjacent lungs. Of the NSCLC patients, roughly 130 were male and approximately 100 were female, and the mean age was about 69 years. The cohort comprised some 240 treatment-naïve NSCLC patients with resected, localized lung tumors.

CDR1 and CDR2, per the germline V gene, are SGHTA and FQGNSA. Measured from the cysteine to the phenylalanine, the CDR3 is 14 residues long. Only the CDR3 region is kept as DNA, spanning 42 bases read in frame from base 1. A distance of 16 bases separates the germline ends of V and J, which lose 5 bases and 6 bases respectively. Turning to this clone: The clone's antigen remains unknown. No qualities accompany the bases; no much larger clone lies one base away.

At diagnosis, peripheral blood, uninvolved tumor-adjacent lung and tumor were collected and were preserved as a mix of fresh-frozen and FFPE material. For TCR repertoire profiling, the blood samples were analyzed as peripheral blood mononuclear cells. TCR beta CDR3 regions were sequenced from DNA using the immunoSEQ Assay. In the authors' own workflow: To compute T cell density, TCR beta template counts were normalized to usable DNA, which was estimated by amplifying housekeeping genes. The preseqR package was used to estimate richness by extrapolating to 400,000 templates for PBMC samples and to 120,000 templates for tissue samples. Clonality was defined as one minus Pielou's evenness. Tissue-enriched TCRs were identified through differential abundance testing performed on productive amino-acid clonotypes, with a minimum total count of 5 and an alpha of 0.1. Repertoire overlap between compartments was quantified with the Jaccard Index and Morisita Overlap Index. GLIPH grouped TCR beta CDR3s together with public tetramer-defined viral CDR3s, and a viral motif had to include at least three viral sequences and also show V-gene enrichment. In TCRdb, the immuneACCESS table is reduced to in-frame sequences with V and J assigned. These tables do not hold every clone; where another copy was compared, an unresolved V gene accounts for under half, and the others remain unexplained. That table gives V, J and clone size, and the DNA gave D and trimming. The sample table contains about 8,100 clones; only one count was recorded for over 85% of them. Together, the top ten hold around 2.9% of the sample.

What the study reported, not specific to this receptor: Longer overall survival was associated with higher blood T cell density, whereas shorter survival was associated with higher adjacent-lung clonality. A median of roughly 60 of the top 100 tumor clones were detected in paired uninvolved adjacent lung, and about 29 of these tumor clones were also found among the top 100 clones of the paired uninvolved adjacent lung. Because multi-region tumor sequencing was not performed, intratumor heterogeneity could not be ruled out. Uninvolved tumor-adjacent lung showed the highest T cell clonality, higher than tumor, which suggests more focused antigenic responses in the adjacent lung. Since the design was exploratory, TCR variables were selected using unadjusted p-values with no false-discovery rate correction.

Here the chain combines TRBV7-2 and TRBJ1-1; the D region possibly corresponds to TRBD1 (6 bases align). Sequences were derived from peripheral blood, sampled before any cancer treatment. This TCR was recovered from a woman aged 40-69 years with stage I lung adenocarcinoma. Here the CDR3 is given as CASSTWTETPEAFF. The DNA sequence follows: TGTGCCAGCAGCACCTGGACAGAAACCCCTGAAGCTTTCTTT.